A single sample is the source of the 2 T cell receptor beta chains below, sequenced in a study of CD8+CD57+ T cells in acquired aplastic anemia. Investigators profiled TCR beta VDJ and CDR3 from genomic DNA template. TCRdb used MiXCR to reprocess the reads, holding one entry per CDR3 protein. The profile shows some 92,000 distinct CDR3 sequences, 65% to 70% of them singletons. CD8+CD57+ cell expansion had been shown by flow cytometry in patients chosen for sequencing. The specimen was sorted CD4+, CD8+, or CD8+CD57+ T cells (not recorded which) from PBMCs. The receptor set was obtained from a human donor with aplastic anemia.

In its sample, this clonotype was seen a few times. This sequence joins TRBV10-3 and TRBJ2-7, with 12 bases identical to TRBD1. The CDR3 has 13 amino acids. V dropped 7 bases and J dropped 5; count of bases not matched to a gene: 3. Germline V gene data show CDR1 as ENHRY and CDR2 as SYGVKD. The CDR3 DNA sequence: TGTGCCATCAAAGGGACAGGGGGCAACGAGCAGTACTTC. Encoded protein: CAIKGTGGNEQYF.

V gene TRBV13 combines with J gene TRBJ1-2; D may be TRBD1 (5 bases). Per the germline V gene, CDR1 is PRHDT and CDR2 is FYEKMQ (reference sequence). V dropped 4 bases and J dropped 8 bases, with 14 bases sitting between them. The CDR3 spans 13 residues. The CDR3 DNA reads TGTGCCAGCAGCTCCGGACACCTCAAAGGCTACACCTTC. This translates into CASSSGHLKGYTF.